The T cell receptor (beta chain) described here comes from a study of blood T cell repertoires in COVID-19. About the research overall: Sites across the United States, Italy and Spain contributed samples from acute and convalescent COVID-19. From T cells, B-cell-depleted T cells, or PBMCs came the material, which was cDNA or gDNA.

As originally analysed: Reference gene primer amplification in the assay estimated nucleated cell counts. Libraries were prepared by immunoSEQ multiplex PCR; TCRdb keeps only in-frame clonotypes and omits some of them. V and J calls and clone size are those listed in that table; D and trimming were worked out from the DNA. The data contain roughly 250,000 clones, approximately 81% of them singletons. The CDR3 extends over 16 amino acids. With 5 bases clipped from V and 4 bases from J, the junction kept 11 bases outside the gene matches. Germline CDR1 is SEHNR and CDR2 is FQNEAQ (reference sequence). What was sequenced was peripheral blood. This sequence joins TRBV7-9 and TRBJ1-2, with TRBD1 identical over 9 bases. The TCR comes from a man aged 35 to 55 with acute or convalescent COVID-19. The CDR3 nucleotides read TGTGCCAGCAGCCCACCCCCGGGACAGGGCATCTATGGCTACACCTTC. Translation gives CASSPPPGQGIYGYTF.